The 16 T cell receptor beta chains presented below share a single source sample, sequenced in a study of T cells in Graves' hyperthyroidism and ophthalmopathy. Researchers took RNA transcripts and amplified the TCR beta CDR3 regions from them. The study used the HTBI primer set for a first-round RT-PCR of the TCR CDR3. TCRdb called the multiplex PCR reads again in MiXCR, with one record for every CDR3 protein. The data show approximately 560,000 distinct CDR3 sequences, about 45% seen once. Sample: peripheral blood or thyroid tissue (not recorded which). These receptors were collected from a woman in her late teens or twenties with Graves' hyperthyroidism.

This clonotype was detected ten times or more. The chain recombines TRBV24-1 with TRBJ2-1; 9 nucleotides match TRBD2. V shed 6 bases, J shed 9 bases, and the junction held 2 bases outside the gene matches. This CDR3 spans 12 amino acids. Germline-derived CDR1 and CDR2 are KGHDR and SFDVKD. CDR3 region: CATSSSGIEQFF. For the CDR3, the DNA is TGTGCCACCAGTTCTAGCGGGATTGAGCAGTTCTTC.

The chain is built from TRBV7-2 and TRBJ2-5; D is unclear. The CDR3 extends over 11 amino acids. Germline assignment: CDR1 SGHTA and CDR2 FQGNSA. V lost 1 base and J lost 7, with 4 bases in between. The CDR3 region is CASSLDRTQYF. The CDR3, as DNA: TGTGCCAGCAGCTTAGACAGGACCCAGTACTTC.

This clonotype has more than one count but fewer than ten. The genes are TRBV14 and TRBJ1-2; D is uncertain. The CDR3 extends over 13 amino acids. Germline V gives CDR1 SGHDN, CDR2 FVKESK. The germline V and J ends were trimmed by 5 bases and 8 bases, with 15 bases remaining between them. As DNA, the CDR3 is TGTGCCAGCAGCTTGGAGGGAGGGTTCGGCTACACCTTC. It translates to CASSLEGGFGYTF.

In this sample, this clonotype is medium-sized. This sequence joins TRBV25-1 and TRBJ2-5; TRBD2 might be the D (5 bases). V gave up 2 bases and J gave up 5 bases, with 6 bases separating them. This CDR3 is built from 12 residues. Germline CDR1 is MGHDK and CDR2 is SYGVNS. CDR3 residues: CASSEDYETQYF. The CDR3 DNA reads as TGTGCCAGCAGTGAAGACTACGAGACCCAGTACTTC.

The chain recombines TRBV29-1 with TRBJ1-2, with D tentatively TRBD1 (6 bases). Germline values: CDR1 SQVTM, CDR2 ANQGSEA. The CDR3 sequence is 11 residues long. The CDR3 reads CSLPDRKGYTF. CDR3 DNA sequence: TGCAGTTTACCCGACAGGAAGGGCTACACCTTC. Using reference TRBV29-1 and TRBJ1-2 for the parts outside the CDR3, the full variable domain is SAVISQKPSRDICQRGTSLTIQCQVDSQVTMMFWYRQQPGQSLTLIATANQGSEATYESGFVIDKFPISRPNLTFSTLTVSNMSPEDSSIYLCSLPDRKGYTFGSGTRLTVV.

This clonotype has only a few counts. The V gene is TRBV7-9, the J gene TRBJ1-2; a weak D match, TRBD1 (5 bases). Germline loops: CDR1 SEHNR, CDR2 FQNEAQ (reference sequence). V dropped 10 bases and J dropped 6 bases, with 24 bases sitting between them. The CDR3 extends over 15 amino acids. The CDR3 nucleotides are TGTGCCACCAGTGATTTGTCGGGACCTGCGAATGGCTACACCTTC. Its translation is CATSDLSGPANGYTF.

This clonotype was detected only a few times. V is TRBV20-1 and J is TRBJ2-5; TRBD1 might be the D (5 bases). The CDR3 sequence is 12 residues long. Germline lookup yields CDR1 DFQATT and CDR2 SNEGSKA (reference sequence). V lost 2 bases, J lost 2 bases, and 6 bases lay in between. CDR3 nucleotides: TGCAGTGCTAGACCAGGGCAAGAGACCCAGTACTTC. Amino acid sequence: CSARPGQETQYF.

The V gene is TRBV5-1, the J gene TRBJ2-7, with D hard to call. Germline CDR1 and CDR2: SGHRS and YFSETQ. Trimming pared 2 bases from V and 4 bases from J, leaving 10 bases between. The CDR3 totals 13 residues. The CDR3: CASSLKEEYEQYF. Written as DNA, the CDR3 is TGCGCCAGCAGCTTAAAAGAGGAATACGAGCAGTACTTC.

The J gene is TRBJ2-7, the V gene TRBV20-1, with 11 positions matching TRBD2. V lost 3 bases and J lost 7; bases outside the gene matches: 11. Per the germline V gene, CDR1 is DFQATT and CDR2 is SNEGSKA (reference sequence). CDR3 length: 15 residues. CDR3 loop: CSASAGTSGNNEQYF. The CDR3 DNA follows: TGCAGTGCTAGCGCAGGGACTAGCGGCAACAATGAGCAGTACTTC.

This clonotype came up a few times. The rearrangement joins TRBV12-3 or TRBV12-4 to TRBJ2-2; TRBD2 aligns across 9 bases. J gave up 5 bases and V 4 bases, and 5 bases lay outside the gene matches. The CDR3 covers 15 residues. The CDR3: CASSSGLAGTGELFF. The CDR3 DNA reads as TGTGCCAGCAGTTCCGGGCTAGCGGGAACCGGGGAGCTGTTTTTT.

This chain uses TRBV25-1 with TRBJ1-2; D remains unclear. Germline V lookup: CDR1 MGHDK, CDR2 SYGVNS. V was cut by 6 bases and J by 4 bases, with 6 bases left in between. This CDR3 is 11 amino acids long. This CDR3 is CASRDVYGYTF. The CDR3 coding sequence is TGTGCCAGCAGGGACGTCTATGGCTACACCTTC.

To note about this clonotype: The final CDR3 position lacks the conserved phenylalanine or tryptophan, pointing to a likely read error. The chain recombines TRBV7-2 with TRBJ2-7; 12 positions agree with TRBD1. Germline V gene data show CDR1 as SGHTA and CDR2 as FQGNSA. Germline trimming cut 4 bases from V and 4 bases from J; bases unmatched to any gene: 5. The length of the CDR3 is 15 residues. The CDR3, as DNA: TGTGCCAGCAGCTGGGGGACAGGGGGCCAATACGAGCAGTACCTC. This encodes CASSWGTGGQYEQYL.

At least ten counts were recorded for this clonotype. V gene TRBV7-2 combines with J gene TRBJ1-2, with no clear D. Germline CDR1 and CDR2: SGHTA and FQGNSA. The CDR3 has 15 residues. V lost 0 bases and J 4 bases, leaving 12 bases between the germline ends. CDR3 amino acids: CASSLALKQIYGYTF. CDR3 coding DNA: TGTGCCAGCAGCTTAGCGTTGAAACAGATCTATGGCTACACCTTC.

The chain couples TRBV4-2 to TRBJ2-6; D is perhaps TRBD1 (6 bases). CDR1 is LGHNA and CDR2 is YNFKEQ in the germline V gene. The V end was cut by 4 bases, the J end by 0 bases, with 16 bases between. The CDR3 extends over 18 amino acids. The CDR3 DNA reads TGTGCCAGCAGCCCCAGCCAGGGGAGTATCTCTGGGGCCAACGTCCTGACTTTC. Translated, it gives CASSPSQGSISGANVLTF.

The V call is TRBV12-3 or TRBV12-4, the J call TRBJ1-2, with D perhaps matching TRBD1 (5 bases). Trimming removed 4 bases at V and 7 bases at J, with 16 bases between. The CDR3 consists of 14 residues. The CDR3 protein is CASSYVARDPGYTF. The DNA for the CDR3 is TGTGCCAGCAGTTACGTAGCCAGGGATCCTGGCTACACCTTC.

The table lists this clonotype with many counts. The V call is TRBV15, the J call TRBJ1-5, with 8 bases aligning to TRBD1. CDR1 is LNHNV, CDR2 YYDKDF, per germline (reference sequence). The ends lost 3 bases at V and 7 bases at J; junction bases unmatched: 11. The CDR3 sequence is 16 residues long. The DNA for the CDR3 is TGTGCCACCAGCAGGCGACCCCGGGACAGGATCCAGCCCCAGCATTTT. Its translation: CATSRRPRDRIQPQHF. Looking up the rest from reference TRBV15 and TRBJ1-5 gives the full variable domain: DAMVIQNPRYQVTQFGKPVTLSCSQTLNHNVMYWYQQKSSQAPKLLFHYYDKDFNNEADTPDNFQSRRPNTSFCFLDIRSPGLGDTAMYLCATSRRPRDRIQPQHFGDGTRLSIL.